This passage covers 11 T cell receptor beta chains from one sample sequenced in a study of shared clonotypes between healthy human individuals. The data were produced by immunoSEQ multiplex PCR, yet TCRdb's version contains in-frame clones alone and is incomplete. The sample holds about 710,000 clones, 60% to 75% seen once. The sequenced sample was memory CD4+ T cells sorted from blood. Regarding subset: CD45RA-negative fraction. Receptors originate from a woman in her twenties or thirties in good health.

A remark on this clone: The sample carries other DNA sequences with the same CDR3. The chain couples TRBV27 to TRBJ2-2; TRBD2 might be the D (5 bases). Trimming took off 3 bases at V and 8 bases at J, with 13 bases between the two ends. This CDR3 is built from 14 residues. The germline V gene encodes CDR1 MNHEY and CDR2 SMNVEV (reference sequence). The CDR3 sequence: CASSFPPGTGELFF. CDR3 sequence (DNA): TGTGCCAGCAGTTTTCCCCCGGGAACTGGGGAGCTGTTTTTT.

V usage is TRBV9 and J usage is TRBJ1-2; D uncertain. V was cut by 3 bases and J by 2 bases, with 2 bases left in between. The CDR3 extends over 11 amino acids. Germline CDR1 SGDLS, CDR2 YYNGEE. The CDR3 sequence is CASSENYGYTF. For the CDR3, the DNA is TGTGCCAGCAGCGAAAACTATGGCTACACCTTC.

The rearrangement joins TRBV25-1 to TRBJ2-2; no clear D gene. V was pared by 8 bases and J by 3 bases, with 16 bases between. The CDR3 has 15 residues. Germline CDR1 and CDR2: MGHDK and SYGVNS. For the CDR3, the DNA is TGTGCCAGCTTACCCAGGCAGGATGACACCGGGGAGCTGTTTTTT. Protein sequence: CASLPRQDDTGELFF.

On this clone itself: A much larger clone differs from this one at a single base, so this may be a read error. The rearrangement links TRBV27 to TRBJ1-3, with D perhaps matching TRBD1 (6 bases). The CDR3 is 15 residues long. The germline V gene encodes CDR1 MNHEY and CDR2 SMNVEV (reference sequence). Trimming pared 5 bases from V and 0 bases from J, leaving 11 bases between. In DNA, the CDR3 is TGTGCCAGCAGTACACGACAGGACTCTGGAAACACCATATATTTT. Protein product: CASSTRQDSGNTIYF.

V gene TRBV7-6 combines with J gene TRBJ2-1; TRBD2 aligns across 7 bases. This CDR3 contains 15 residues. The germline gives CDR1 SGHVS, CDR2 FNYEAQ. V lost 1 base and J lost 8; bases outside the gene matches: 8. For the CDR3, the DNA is TGTGCCAGCAGCTTAGTTTGGGGGGAGGGCCATGAGCAGTTCTTC. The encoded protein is CASSLVWGEGHEQFF.

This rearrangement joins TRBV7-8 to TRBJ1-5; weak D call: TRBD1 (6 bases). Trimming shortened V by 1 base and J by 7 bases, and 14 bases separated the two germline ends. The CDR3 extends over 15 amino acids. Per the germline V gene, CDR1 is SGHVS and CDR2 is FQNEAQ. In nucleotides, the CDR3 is TGTGCCAGCAGCTTAGGAAGGGGGTTGGGACAGCCCCAGCATTTT. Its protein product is CASSLGRGLGQPQHF. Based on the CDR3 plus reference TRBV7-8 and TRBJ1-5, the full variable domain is GAGVSQSPRYKVAKRGQDVALRCDPISGHVSLFWYQQALGQGPEFLTYFQNEAQLDKSGLPSDRFFAERPEGSVSTLKIQRTQQEDSAVYLCASSLGRGLGQPQHFGDGTRLSIL.

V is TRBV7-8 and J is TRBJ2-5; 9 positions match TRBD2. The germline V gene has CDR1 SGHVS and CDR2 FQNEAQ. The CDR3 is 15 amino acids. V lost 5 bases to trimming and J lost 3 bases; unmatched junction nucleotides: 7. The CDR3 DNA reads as TGTGCCAGCAGCCCCGGCGGCGGGAGGGAAGAGACCCAGTACTTC. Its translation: CASSPGGGREETQYF.

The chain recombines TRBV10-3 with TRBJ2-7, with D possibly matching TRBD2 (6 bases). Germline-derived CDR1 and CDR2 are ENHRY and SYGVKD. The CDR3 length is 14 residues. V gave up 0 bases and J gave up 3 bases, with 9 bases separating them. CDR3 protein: CAISESGRSYEQYF. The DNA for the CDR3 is TGTGCCATCAGTGAGTCGGGGAGGAGCTACGAGCAGTACTTC.

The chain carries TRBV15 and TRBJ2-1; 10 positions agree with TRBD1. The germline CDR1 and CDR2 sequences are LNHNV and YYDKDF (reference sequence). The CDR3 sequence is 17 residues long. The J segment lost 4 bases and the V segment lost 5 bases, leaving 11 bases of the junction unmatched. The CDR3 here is CATSFQPGQGNYNEQFF. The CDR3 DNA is TGTGCCACCAGCTTCCAACCGGGACAGGGGAATTACAATGAGCAGTTCTTC.

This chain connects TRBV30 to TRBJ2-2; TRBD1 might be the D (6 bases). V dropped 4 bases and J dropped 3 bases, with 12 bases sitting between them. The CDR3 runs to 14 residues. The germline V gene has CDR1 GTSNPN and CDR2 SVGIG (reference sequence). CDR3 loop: CAWKQGPDTGELFF. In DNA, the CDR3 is TGTGCCTGGAAACAGGGACCGGACACCGGGGAGCTGTTTTTT.

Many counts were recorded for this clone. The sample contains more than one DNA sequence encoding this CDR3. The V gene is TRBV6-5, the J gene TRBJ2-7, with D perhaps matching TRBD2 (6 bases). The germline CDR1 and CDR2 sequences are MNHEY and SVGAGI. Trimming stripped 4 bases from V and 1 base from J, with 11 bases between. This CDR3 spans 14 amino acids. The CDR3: CASSWGTPSYEQYF. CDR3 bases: TGTGCCAGCAGTTGGGGGACTCCTTCCTACGAGCAGTACTTC.